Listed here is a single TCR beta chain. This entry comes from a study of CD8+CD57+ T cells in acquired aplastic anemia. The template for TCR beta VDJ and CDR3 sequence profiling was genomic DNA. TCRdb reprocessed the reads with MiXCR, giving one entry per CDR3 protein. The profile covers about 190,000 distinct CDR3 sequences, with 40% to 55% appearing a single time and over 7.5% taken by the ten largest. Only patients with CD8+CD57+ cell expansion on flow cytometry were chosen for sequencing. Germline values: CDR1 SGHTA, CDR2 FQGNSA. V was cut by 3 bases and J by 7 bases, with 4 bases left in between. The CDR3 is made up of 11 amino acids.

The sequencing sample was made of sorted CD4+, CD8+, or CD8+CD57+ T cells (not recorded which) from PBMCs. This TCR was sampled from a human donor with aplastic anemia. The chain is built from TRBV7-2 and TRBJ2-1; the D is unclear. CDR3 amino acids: CASSFRNEQFF. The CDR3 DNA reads TGTGCCAGCAGCTTTAGGAATGAGCAGTTCTTC. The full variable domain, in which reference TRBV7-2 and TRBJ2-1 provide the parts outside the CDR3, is GAGVSQSPSNKVTEKGKDVELRCDPISGHTALYWYRQSLGQGLEFLIYFQGNSAPDKSGLPSDRFSAERTGGSVSTLTIQRTQQEDSAVYLCASSFRNEQFFGPGTRLTVL.